The sequence of this T cell receptor beta chain was determined in a study of tumor-infiltrating lymphocytes in localized non-small cell lung cancer. Only in-frame clones appear in the TCRdb table, and some are missing; sequencing was by immunoSEQ multiplex PCR. Altogether about 16,000 clones are present, roughly 69% being singletons, with the ten largest covering roughly 6%. With V trimmed by 2 bases and J by 5 bases, 4 bases remained unmatched. The CDR3 has 15 amino acids. In germline, CDR1 is SEHNR, CDR2 FQNEAQ (reference sequence). This receptor was obtained from a human donor with non-small cell lung cancer. The sample comprised lung tumor tissue. This chain links TRBV7-9 with TRBJ2-1; the match to TRBD2 covers 9 bases. In DNA, the CDR3 is TGTGCCAGCAGCTTAAGGGCTAGCGGGAACAATGAGCAGTTCTTC. Translated: CASSLRASGNNEQFF.